The 24 T cell receptor beta chains in this list originate from one sample, sequenced in a study of human CD4 T cells and Enterobacteriaceae. The memory gate held CD4+ cells that were not CD45RA+CCR7+CD95- naive cells, over 95% pure. The protocol was immunoSEQ multiplex PCR, while the TCRdb copy is restricted to in-frame clones and leaves out a portion. The sample consists of some 29,000 clones, around 80% of them appearing once. Source material: memory CD4+ T cells from blood. All receptors derive from a human donor in good health.

V usage is TRBV6-1 and J usage is TRBJ2-7; TRBD1 agrees at 11 bases. Germline CDR1 is MNHNS and CDR2 is SASEGT. V dropped 8 bases and J dropped 6; count of bases not matched to a gene: 9. This CDR3 comprises 14 residues. Written as DNA, the CDR3 is TGTGCCAGCGCGCCAGGACAGGGGGCGGGCGAGCAGTACTTC. This encodes CASAPGQGAGEQYF.

V usage is TRBV7-2 and J usage is TRBJ2-3, with D uncertain. The CDR3 sequence is 14 residues long. Trimming took 2 bases from V and 0 from J, leaving 6 bases between them. CDR1 is SGHTA and CDR2 is FQGNSA in the germline V gene. The CDR3, as DNA: TGTGCCAGCAGCTTATACAGTAGCACAGATACGCAGTATTTT. This encodes CASSLYSSTDTQYF.

The chain employs TRBV2 and TRBJ2-3; TRBD2 is a possible D gene (6 bases). Trimming shortened V by 6 bases and J by 4 bases, and 11 bases separated the two germline ends. The CDR3 runs to 13 residues. CDR1 SNHLY and CDR2 FYNNEI come from the germline V gene. The CDR3: CASRQTGADTQYF. DNA of the CDR3: TGTGCCAGCAGACAAACGGGAGCAGATACGCAGTATTTT.

V usage is TRBV15 and J usage is TRBJ2-7, with D unclear. The CDR3 spans 14 residues. Germline CDR1 LNHNV, CDR2 YYDKDF (reference sequence). V was shortened by 0 bases and J by 0 bases, with 6 bases between the two germline ends. The CDR3 coding sequence is TGTGCCACCAGCAGAGATGCGTCCTCCTACGAGCAGTACTTC. Protein product: CATSRDASSYEQYF.

The rearrangement links TRBV30 to TRBJ1-2, with a tentative D call TRBD1 (6 bases). This CDR3 contains 13 residues. Trimming stripped 0 bases from V and 6 bases from J, with 11 bases between. Germline V gene lookup returns CDR1 GTSNPN and CDR2 SVGIG (reference sequence). This chain's CDR3 is CAWSVGRGNGYTF. Here the CDR3 DNA reads TGTGCCTGGAGTGTAGGCAGGGGTAATGGCTACACCTTC.

This sequence joins TRBV5-6 and TRBJ2-1, with a tentative D call TRBD2 (5 bases). Trimming removed 4 bases from V and 6 bases from J, with 17 bases in between. Looked up from germline, CDR1 is SGHDT and CDR2 is YYEEEE. This CDR3 comprises 15 residues. The CDR3 region is CASSPGWGSSNEQFF. CDR3 DNA sequence: TGTGCCAGCAGCCCGGGGTGGGGTAGCAGCAATGAGCAGTTCTTC.

A single count supports this clone. This rearrangement joins TRBV19 to TRBJ2-7; no clear D gene. Germline CDR1 reads LNHDA; CDR2 reads SQIVND (reference sequence). V dropped 3 bases and J dropped 0 bases, with 9 bases sitting between them. This CDR3 has 14 residues. CDR3 bases: TGTGCCAGTAGTATTAGGGTTGACTCCTACGAGCAGTACTTC. Amino acids: CASSIRVDSYEQYF.

The chain carries TRBV7-9 and TRBJ2-3; D call uncertain. The CDR3 totals 14 residues. Per the germline V gene, CDR1 is SEHNR and CDR2 is FQNEAQ (reference sequence). Trimming removed 5 bases from V and 0 bases from J, with 9 bases in between. CDR3 bases: TGTGCCAGCAGCCGATTCTTTAGCACAGATACGCAGTATTTT. Its translation: CASSRFFSTDTQYF.

Of note for this clone: Germline is not matched at one junction end, which may reflect a read error. This rearrangement joins TRBV6-1 to TRBJ1-2; the match to TRBD1 covers 10 bases. Germline loops: CDR1 MNHNS, CDR2 SASEGT. The CDR3 runs to 12 residues. CDR3 region: CASSEAQRDRGF. CDR3 coding DNA: TGTGCCAGCAGTGAAGCGCAAAGGGACAGGGGCTTC.

The chain recombines TRBV5-4 with TRBJ2-7; TRBD2 matches at 13 bases. The CDR3 has 15 residues. The V segment lost 4 bases and the J segment 4 bases; nucleotides outside the gene matches: 5. The germline V gene encodes CDR1 SGHNT and CDR2 YYREEE (reference sequence). In DNA form, the CDR3 reads TGTGCCAGCAGCCGTGGGACTAGCGGGATGTACGAGCAGTACTTC. Translated: CASSRGTSGMYEQYF.

V and J are TRBV7-2 and TRBJ2-7; maybe TRBD2 (5 bases). The germline V gene has CDR1 SGHTA and CDR2 FQGNSA. Deletions cut 2 bases from V and 4 bases from J, with 12 bases between. The CDR3 covers 14 residues. In nucleotides, the CDR3 is TGTGCCAGCAGCTTAATCTCTACGGGGTACGAGCAGTACTTC. Translation gives CASSLISTGYEQYF. The entire variable domain, with the rest obtained from reference TRBV7-2 and TRBJ2-7, is as follows: GAGVSQSPSNKVTEKGKDVELRCDPISGHTALYWYRQSLGQGLEFLIYFQGNSAPDKSGLPSDRFSAERTGGSVSTLTIQRTQQEDSAVYLCASSLISTGYEQYFGPGTRLTVT.

As regards this clone: Other nucleotide sequences from this sample produce the same CDR3. The gene calls are TRBV7-2 and TRBJ2-2; D is unresolved. CDR3 length: 13 amino acids. V was cut by 3 bases and J by 4 bases, with 6 bases left in between. CDR1 SGHTA and CDR2 FQGNSA come from the germline V gene. CDR3: CASSFRGTGELFF. Written as DNA, the CDR3 is TGTGCCAGCAGCTTCCGTGGCACCGGGGAGCTGTTTTTT.

This chain joins TRBV28 and TRBJ2-5, with 9 nucleotides matching TRBD2. The CDR3 spans 14 residues. J lost 2 bases, V lost 7 bases, and 5 bases had no gene match. The germline V gene encodes CDR1 MDHEN and CDR2 SYDVKM. The CDR3 DNA sequence: TGTGCCAGCACCCCGACTAGCGGACAAGAGACCCAGTACTTC. This gives the protein CASTPTSGQETQYF.

The chain has TRBV5-4 and TRBJ2-7, with D tentatively TRBD2 (6 bases). CDR3 length: 13 amino acids. Germline-derived CDR1 and CDR2 are SGHNT and YYREEE (reference sequence). Trimming shortened V by 9 bases and J by 5 bases, and 18 bases separated the two germline ends. DNA of the CDR3: TGTGCCACTTCACACGGGGGAAGGGACGAGCAGTACTTC. As protein: CATSHGGRDEQYF.

The chain is built from TRBV28 and TRBJ1-1; D gene unclear. With 6 bases removed from V and 1 base from J, the gap between germline ends came to 12 bases. CDR3 length: 14 residues. The germline gives CDR1 MDHEN, CDR2 SYDVKM. CDR3 coding DNA: TGTGCCAGCAGCTTACCCCAAGAGAACACTGAAGCTTTCTTT. Residues: CASSLPQENTEAFF.

CDR3 sequence: CATSRDRDSQPQHF. The CDR3 DNA follows: TGTGCCACCAGCCGGGACAGGGATAGTCAGCCCCAGCATTTT. The chain has TRBV10-3 and TRBJ1-5; 9 nucleotides align to TRBD1. Trimming at V came to 10 bases and at J to 6 bases, leaving 10 bases not matched to a gene. The CDR3 covers 14 residues. CDR1 is ENHRY, CDR2 SYGVKD, per germline.

This clone occurred once. This chain joins TRBV7-9 and TRBJ2-7; 9 bases agree with TRBD2. V lost 5 bases, J lost 5 bases, and 19 bases stayed unmatched. Germline V gene data show CDR1 as SEHNR and CDR2 as FQNEAQ (reference sequence). The CDR3 contains 18 residues. The CDR3 region has the DNA TGTGCCAGCAGCCCGGGCGCGGCTAGCGGGATCAAGTTAGACGAGCAGTACTTC. Protein product: CASSPGAASGIKLDEQYF.

Only a few counts were recorded for this clone. The chain recombines TRBV30 with TRBJ1-1; D gene unclear. The CDR3 sequence is 13 residues long. V was pared by 5 bases and J by 5 bases, with 15 bases between. Per germline, CDR1 GTSNPN and CDR2 SVGIG (reference sequence). CDR3 bases: TGTGCCTGGTGGAGCCGCGAGTGGACTGAAGCTTTCTTT. Its translation: CAWWSREWTEAFF.

The V and J genes are TRBV2 and TRBJ2-5; 7 bases agree with TRBD2. CDR1 SNHLY and CDR2 FYNNEI come from the germline V gene. The CDR3 is 14 residues long. With V trimmed by 3 bases and J by 0 bases, 1 base remained unmatched. CDR3 loop: CASSDGRHQETQYF. The CDR3 coding sequence is TGTGCCAGCAGTGACGGGAGGCACCAAGAGACCCAGTACTTC.

The genes are TRBV9 and TRBJ1-2; D might be TRBD1 (6 bases). CDR1 is SGDLS, CDR2 YYNGEE, per germline. The CDR3 spans 17 residues. Trimming removed 3 bases from V and 8 bases from J, with 26 bases in between. This CDR3 reads CASSAQRGGARDLGYTF. CDR3 nucleotides: TGTGCCAGCAGCGCCCAGAGAGGGGGGGCGCGGGATTTGGGCTACACCTTC. The entire variable domain, with the rest obtained from reference TRBV9 and TRBJ1-2, is as follows: DSGVTQTPKHLITATGQRVTLRCSPRSGDLSVYWYQQSLDQGLQFLIQYYNGEERAKGNILERFSAQQFPDLHSELNLSSLELGDSALYFCASSAQRGGARDLGYTFGSGTRLTVV.

The V call is TRBV7-2, the J call TRBJ2-2; D tentatively fits TRBD1 or TRBD2 (5 bases each). Germline CDR1 is SGHTA and CDR2 is FQGNSA. This CDR3 is 17 amino acids long. V was clipped by 0 bases and J by 0 bases, with 11 bases between them. Here the CDR3 DNA reads TGTGCCAGCAGCTTAGCGAGGGGTCTAGCGAACACCGGGGAGCTGTTTTTT. Translating it yields CASSLARGLANTGELFF. The whole variable domain, remainder taken from reference TRBV7-2 and TRBJ2-2, is GAGVSQSPSNKVTEKGKDVELRCDPISGHTALYWYRQSLGQGLEFLIYFQGNSAPDKSGLPSDRFSAERTGGSVSTLTIQRTQQEDSAVYLCASSLARGLANTGELFFGEGSRLTVL.

The chain employs TRBV11-2 and TRBJ2-7; no definite D call. The ends were cut back, 2 bases at V and 0 bases at J, with 8 bases in the middle. The germline V gene encodes CDR1 SGHAT and CDR2 FQNNGV. The CDR3 has 14 residues. The CDR3 region is CASSLLAFSYEQYF. The CDR3 DNA is TGTGCCAGCAGCTTACTGGCTTTCTCCTACGAGCAGTACTTC.

This clone has more than one count but fewer than ten. The genes are TRBV7-9 and TRBJ2-7; TRBD1 agrees at 11 bases. J gave up 4 bases and V 5 bases, and 7 bases lay outside the gene matches. There are 15 residues in the CDR3. Germline-derived CDR1 and CDR2 are SEHNR and FQNEAQ (reference sequence). The CDR3 region is CASSEGTGGKYEQYF. The CDR3 nucleotides read TGTGCCAGCAGCGAAGGGACAGGGGGAAAATACGAGCAGTACTTC.

The chain has TRBV19 and TRBJ2-1, with a weak D call TRBD2 (6 bases). V lost 6 bases to trimming and J lost 1 base, with 10 bases between them. Looked up from germline, CDR1 is LNHDA and CDR2 is SQIVND (reference sequence). The CDR3 sequence is 14 residues long. CDR3 region: CASSLRESYNEQFF. Here the CDR3 DNA reads TGTGCCAGTAGCCTACGGGAGTCCTACAATGAGCAGTTCTTC. Full variable domain (remainder filled in from reference TRBV19 and TRBJ2-1): DGGITQSPKYLFRKEGQNVTLSCEQNLNHDAMYWYRQDPGQGLRLIYYSQIVNDFQKGDIAEGYSVSREKKESFPLTVTSAQKNPTAFYLCASSLRESYNEQFFGPGTRLTVL.